The next 15 T cell receptor beta chains were all read from a single sample in a study of T cell repertoires in cytomegalovirus infection. Each CDR3 protein is one row after TCRdb ran MiXCR on the reads. The sample has 500,000 to 600,000 distinct CDR3 sequences; 16% are singletons. Sequencing used CD8+ T cells from PBMCs. These receptors were collected from a human donor in good health (CMV status not recorded). Some clones in this sample may be carry-over from other donors' samples.

This clonotype has more than one count but fewer than ten. V gene TRBV7-8 combines with J gene TRBJ2-2; D remains ambiguous. Trimming cost V 8 bases and J 3 bases, with 13 bases left between them. The germline V gene has CDR1 SGHVS and CDR2 FQNEAQ. The CDR3 extends over 14 amino acids. The CDR3 loop reads CASGRQIDTGELFF. CDR3 in DNA: TGTGCCAGCGGGCGGCAGATAGACACCGGGGAGCTGTTTTTT.

The chain is built from TRBV4-1 and TRBJ2-7, with D maybe TRBD1 (6 bases). Germline CDR1 is MGHRA and CDR2 is YSYEKL. The germline V and J ends were trimmed by 1 base and 6 bases, with 10 bases remaining between them. The CDR3 has 13 residues. CDR3 in amino acids: CASSQGPRGEQYF. CDR3 DNA: TGCGCCAGCAGCCAAGGCCCCAGGGGCGAGCAGTACTTC.

This clonotype was picked up many times. The J gene is TRBJ2-4, the V gene TRBV7-6, with unresolved D. Germline V gene sequence: CDR1 SGHVS, CDR2 FNYEAQ. The ends were cut back, 1 base at V and 2 bases at J, with 9 bases in the middle. The CDR3 has 15 amino acids. CDR3 sequence (DNA): TGTGCCAGCAGCTTAGGGCCCAGCCCCAAAAACATTCAGTACTTC. Its protein product is CASSLGPSPKNIQYF.

This clonotype was observed at least ten times. V is TRBV7-6 and J is TRBJ2-5; 12 positions agree with TRBD2. CDR1 is SGHVS, CDR2 FNYEAQ, per germline. Trimming removed 5 bases from V and 5 bases from J; junction bases left unmatched: 18. This CDR3 has 19 amino acids. The CDR3 region is CASSRPTSGRRVDPETQYF. The CDR3 bases are TGTGCCAGCAGCCGACCGACTAGCGGGAGAAGGGTAGACCCGGAGACCCAGTACTTC.

Comments on this clonotype: Just one base apart from a much larger clone, this may be a read error. The gene calls are TRBV10-3 and TRBJ2-2; D not resolved. Germline-derived CDR1 and CDR2 are ENHRY and SYGVKD. This CDR3 region has 11 residues. V dropped 5 bases and J dropped 6 bases, with 4 bases sitting between them. The CDR3, as DNA: TGTGCCATCAGTATCCCCGGGGAGCTGTTTTTT. As protein: CAISIPGELFF.

This clonotype has at least ten counts. This chain uses TRBV7-2 with TRBJ2-7; unclear D gene. The CDR3 extends over 12 amino acids. V gave up 7 bases and J gave up 5 bases, with 12 bases separating them. CDR1 is SGHTA, CDR2 FQGNSA, per germline. This CDR3 reads CASKRDHDEQYF. The CDR3 nucleotides are TGTGCCAGCAAAAGAGATCACGACGAGCAGTACTTC.

This clonotype was detected many times. The junction departs from germline at one end; a sequencing error may be responsible. The chain recombines TRBV4-1 with TRBJ2-1, with 14 nucleotides matching TRBD2. From germline, CDR1 is MGHRA and CDR2 YSYEKL. The CDR3 has 14 amino acids. The CDR3 bases are TGTGCTAGCAGCCAGGGACTAGCGGGAGATGAGCAGTTCTTC. This sequence encodes CASSQGLAGDEQFF.

In this sample, this clonotype turned up many times. CDR3 sequence reads: CASSLRKGTGELFF. In DNA, the CDR3 is TGTGCCAGCAGCTTAAGAAAGGGGACCGGGGAGCTGTTTTTT. This chain joins TRBV7-3 and TRBJ2-2; perhaps TRBD1 as D (5 bases). The CDR3 sequence is 14 residues long. Germline CDR1 reads SGHTA; CDR2 reads FQGTGA. Deletions cut 1 base from V and 5 bases from J, with 8 bases between. The full variable domain, in which reference TRBV7-3 and TRBJ2-2 provide the parts outside the CDR3, is GAGVSQTPSNKVTEKGKYVELRCDPISGHTALYWYRQSLGQGPEFLIYFQGTGAADDSGLPNDRFFAVRPEGSVSTLKIQRTERGDSAVYLCASSLRKGTGELFFGEGSRLTVL.

This clonotype was picked up many times. The genes are TRBV11-2 and TRBJ1-5, with D tentatively TRBD1 (6 bases). Germline loops: CDR1 SGHAT, CDR2 FQNNGV. The CDR3 loop spans 14 amino acids. Trimming took 4 bases from V and 0 from J, leaving 7 bases between them. The CDR3 coding sequence is TGTGCCAGCAGCTGGACAGTTAGCAATCAGCCCCAGCATTTT. This translates into CASSWTVSNQPQHF.

Turning to this clonotype: The CDR3 does not end in the conserved phenylalanine or tryptophan, so this is likely a read error. The DNA is left out, because the CDR3 cannot be placed on it with certainty; the CDR3 is given as TCRdb lists it. The chain links TRBV29-1 to TRBJ1-2; the D call of TRBD1 is as the table states it, not checked on the DNA. The V gene's germline CDR1 is SQVTM and CDR2 ANQGSEA. The CDR3 length equals 9 residues, ends included. The CDR3 spells CSTTGGHFP.

This clonotype occurred a few times. The junction differs from germline at one of its ends, possibly a read error. The V gene is TRBV15, the J gene TRBJ2-3, with TRBD2 as a possible D gene (7 bases). From germline, CDR1 is LNHNV and CDR2 YYDKDF (reference sequence). This CDR3 spans 15 amino acids. CDR3 amino acids: CATRRGGVGTDTQYF. In DNA form, the CDR3 reads TGTGCCACCAGAAGAGGGGGGGTAGGAACAGATACGCAGTATTTT.

As for this clonotype: The junction departs from the called germline gene at one end, perhaps through a read error. The V and J genes are TRBV7-6 and TRBJ2-1, with D maybe TRBD2 (6 bases). The CDR3 totals 15 residues. CDR1 SGHVS and CDR2 FNYEAQ come from the germline V gene. CDR3: CASSLELAAYSEQFF. For the CDR3, the DNA is TGTGCCAGCAGCTTAGAACTAGCCGCATACAGTGAGCAGTTCTTC. Full variable domain (rest looked up from reference TRBV7-6 and TRBJ2-1): GAGVSQSPRYKVTKRGQDVALRCDPISGHVSLYWYRQALGQGPEFLTYFNYEAQQDKSGLPNDRFSAERPEGSISTLTIQRTEQRDSAMYRCASSLELAAYSEQFFGPGTRLTVL.

This clonotype was counted ten times or more. This rearrangement joins TRBV28 to TRBJ1-1; a weak D match, TRBD1 (6 bases). Germline-derived CDR1 and CDR2 are MDHEN and SYDVKM. Trimming pared 1 base from V and 1 base from J, leaving 7 bases between. The CDR3 spans 14 residues. In nucleotides, the CDR3 is TGTGCCAGCAGTTTATTGGACAGGAACACTGAAGCTTTCTTT. Translated: CASSLLDRNTEAFF.

This clonotype occurred many times. V gene TRBV12-3 or TRBV12-4 combines with J gene TRBJ1-2, with D perhaps matching TRBD1 (6 bases). The CDR3 contains 13 residues. Trimming took off 4 bases at V and 4 bases at J, with 10 bases between the two ends. The CDR3 is CASSSGTLYGYTF. Written as DNA, the CDR3 is TGTGCCAGCAGTTCCGGGACACTCTATGGCTACACCTTC.

This clonotype was seen a few times. The chain recombines TRBV19 with TRBJ2-1, with D unresolved. V gave up 6 bases and J gave up 0 bases, with 12 bases separating them. The CDR3 is made up of 15 amino acids. From germline, CDR1 is LNHDA and CDR2 SQIVND (reference sequence). As DNA, the CDR3 is TGTGCCAGTAGGACCACTATCCACTCCTACAATGAGCAGTTCTTC. This codes for CASRTTIHSYNEQFF.